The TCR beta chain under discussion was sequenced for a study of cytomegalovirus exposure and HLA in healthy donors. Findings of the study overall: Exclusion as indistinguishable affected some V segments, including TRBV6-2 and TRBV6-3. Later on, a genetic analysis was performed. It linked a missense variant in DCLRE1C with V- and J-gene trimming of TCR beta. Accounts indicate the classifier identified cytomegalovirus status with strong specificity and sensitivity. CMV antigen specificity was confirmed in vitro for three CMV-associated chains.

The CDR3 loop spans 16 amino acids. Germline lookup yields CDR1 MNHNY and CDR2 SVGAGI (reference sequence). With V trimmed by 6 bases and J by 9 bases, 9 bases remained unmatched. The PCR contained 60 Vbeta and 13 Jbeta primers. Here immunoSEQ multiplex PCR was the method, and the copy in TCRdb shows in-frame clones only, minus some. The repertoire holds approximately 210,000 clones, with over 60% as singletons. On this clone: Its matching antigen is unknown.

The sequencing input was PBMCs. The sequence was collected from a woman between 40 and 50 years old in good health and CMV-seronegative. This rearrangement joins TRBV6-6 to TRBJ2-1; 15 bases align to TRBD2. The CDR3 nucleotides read TGTGCCAGCAGCCGCGGACTAGCGGGAGGGCGTGGTGAGCAGTTCTTC. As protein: CASSRGLAGGRGEQFF.